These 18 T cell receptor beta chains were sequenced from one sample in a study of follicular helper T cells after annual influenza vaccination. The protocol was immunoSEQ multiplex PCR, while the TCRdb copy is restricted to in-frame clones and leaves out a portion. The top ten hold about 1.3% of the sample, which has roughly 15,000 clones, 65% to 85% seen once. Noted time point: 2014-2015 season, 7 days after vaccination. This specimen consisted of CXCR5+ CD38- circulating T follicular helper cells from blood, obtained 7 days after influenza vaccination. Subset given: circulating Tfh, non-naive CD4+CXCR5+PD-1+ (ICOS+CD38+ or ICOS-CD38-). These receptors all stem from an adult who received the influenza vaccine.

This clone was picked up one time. For the CDR3, the DNA is TGTGCCAGCTCTGAGCGGGGGGGGCGGTACTTC. The encoded protein is CASSERGGRYF. V and J are TRBV2 and TRBJ2-7; 10 nucleotides align to TRBD2. Germline CDR1 reads SNHLY; CDR2 reads FYNNEI. CDR3 size: 11 residues. The V gene end was trimmed by 8 bases and the J gene end by 12 bases; junction bases not matched to a gene: 7.

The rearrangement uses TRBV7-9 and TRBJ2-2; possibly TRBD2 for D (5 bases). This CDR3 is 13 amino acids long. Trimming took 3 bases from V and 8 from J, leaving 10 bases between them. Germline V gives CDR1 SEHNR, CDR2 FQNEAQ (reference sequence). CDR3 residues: CASSFWGEGELFF. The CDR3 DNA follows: TGTGCCAGCAGCTTTTGGGGAGAGGGGGAGCTGTTTTTT. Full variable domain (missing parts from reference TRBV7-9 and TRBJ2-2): DTGVSQNPRHKITKRGQNVTFRCDPISEHNRLYWYRQTLGQGPEFLTYFQNEAQLEKSRLLSDRFSAERPKGSFSTLEIQRTEQGDSAMYLCASSFWGEGELFFGEGSRLTVL.

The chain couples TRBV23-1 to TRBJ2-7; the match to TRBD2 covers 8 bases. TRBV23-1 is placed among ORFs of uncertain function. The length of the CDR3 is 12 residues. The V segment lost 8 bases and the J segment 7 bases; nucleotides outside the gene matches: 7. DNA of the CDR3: TGCGCCAGCCTCGGGGGGGCGCGGGAGCAGTACTTC. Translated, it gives CASLGGAREQYF.

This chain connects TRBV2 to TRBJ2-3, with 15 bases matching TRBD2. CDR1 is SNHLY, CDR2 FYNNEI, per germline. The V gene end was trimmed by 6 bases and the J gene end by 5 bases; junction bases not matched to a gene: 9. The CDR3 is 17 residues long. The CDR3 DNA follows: TGTGCCAGCAGAGGACTAGCGGGGGGGCCAACGGGAGATACGCAGTATTTT. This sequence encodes CASRGLAGGPTGDTQYF.

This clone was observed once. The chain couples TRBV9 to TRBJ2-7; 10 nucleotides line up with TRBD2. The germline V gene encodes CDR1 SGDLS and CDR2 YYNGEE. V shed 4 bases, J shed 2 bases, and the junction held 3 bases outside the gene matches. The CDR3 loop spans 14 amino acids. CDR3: CASSPTSGTYEQYF. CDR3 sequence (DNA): TGTGCCAGCAGCCCCACTAGCGGGACCTACGAGCAGTACTTC.

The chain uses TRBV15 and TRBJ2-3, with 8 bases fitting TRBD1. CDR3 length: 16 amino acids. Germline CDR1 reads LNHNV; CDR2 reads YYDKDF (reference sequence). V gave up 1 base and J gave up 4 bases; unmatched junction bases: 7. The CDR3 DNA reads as TGTGCCACCAGCAGAGGGACAGGGCGGATGGCAGATACGCAGTATTTT. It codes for CATSRGTGRMADTQYF.

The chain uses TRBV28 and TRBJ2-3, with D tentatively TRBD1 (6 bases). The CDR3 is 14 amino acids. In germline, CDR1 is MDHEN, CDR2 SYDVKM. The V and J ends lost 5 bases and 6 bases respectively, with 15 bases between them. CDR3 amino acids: CASSHGQPRDTQYF. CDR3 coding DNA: TGTGCCAGCAGTCATGGACAGCCCCGGGATACGCAGTATTTT.

The chain's CDR3 is CASSSGEYEQYF. The CDR3 DNA reads TGTGCCAGCAGCTCAGGGGAGTACGAGCAGTACTTC. The V gene is TRBV7-2, the J gene TRBJ2-7, with D maybe TRBD1 (6 bases). The CDR3 covers 12 residues. In germline, CDR1 is SGHTA, CDR2 FQGNSA. Trimming took off 4 bases at V and 4 bases at J, with 8 bases between the two ends.

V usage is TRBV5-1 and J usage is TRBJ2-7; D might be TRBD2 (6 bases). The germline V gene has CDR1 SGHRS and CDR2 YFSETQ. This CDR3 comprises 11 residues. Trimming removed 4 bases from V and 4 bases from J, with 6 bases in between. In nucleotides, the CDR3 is TGCGCCAGCAGCGCGGGATACGAGCAGTACTTC. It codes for CASSAGYEQYF.

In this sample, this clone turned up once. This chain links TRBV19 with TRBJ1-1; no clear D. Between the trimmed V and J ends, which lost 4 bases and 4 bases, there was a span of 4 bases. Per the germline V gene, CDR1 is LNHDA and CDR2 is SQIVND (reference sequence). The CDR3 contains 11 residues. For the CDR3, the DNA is TGTGCCAGTAGTACCGGCACTGAAGCTTTCTTT. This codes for CASSTGTEAFF.

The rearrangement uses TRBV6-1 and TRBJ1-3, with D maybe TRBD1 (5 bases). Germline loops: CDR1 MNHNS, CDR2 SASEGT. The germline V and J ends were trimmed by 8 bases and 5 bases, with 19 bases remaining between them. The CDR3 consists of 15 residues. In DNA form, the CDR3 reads TGTGCCAGCCCCTCAGGGAGGTGGGGAAGAAACACCATATATTTT. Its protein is CASPSGRWGRNTIYF.

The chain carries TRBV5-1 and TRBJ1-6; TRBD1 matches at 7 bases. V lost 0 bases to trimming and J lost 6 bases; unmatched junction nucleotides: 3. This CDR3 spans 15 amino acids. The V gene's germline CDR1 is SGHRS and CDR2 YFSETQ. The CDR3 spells CASSLEGGANSPLHF. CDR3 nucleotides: TGCGCCAGCAGCTTGGAAGGGGGCGCTAATTCACCCCTCCACTTT. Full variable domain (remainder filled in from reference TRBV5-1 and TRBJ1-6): KAGVTQTPRYLIKTRGQQVTLSCSPISGHRSVSWYQQTPGQGLQFLFEYFSETQRNKGNFPGRFSGRQFSNSRSEMNVSTLELGDSALYLCASSLEGGANSPLHFGNGTRLTVT.

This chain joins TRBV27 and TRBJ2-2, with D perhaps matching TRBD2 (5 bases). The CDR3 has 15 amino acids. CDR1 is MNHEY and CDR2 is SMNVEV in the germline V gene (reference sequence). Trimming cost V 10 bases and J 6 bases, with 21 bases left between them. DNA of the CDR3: TGTGCCACCCGTCCCAACGGGAAGGGTGCCGGGGAGCTGTTTTTT. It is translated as CATRPNGKGAGELFF.

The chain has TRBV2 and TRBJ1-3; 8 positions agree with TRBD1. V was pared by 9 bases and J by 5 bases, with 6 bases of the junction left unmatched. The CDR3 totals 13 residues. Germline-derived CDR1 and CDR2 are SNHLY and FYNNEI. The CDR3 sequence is CARDRGGRNTIYF. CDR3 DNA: TGTGCCAGAGACAGGGGCGGGAGAAACACCATATATTTT.

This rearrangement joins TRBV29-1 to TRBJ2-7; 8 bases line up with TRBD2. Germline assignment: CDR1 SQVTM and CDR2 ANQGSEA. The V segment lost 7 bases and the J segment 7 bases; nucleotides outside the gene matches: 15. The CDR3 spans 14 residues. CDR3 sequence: CSASHGRASGEQYF. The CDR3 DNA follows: TGCAGCGCCTCTCACGGGAGGGCCTCTGGGGAGCAGTACTTC.

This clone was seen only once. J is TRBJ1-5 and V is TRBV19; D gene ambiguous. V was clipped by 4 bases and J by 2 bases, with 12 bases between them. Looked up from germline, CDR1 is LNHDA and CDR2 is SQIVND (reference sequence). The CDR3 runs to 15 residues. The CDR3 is CASSKSGKGNQPQHF. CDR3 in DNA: TGTGCCAGTAGTAAGTCGGGGAAGGGCAATCAGCCCCAGCATTTT.

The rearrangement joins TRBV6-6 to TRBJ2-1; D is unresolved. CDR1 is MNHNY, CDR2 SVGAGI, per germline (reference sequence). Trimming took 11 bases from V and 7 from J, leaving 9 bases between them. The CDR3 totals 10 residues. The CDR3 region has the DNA TGTGCCCTTGGTCGGAATGAGCAGTTCTTC. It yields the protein CALGRNEQFF.

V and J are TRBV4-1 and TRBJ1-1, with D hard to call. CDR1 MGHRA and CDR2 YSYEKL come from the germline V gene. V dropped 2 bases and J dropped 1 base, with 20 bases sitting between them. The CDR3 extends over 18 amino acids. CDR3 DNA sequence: TGCGCCAGCAGCCAAACGCCCAGCGGATTCGTGGCGAACACTGAAGCTTTCTTT. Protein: CASSQTPSGFVANTEAFF.